This TCR beta chain was observed in a study of T cell responses to AZD1222 COVID-19 vaccine. General study results and limits: Among AZD1222 vaccinees, only 5 or 6 were seropositive at baseline. White British ancestry dominated among donors, who included more females, and clonal diversity was possibly underestimated. Close to half of spike-specific TCRs reportedly recognize unmutated variant regions. Once two AZD1222 doses were given, Spike-specific TCR breadth and depth went up.

Concerning this clone: The antigen remains undetermined.

The CDR3 is 13 amino acids. V was clipped by 2 bases and J by 8 bases, with 9 bases between them. From germline, CDR1 is LNHDA and CDR2 SQIVND (reference sequence). Using immunoSEQ multiplex PCR, the repertoire was profiled, and TCRdb retains in-frame clones only, with some absent. This table holds 100,000 to 150,000 clones, roughly 90% found once. The sequences come from peripheral blood, collected on day 0 of AZD1222 vaccination. The receptor was derived from an adult in good health. V is TRBV19 and J is TRBJ1-4, with D possibly TRBD1 on 5 matching bases. CDR3 region: CASSINWGEKLFF. The CDR3 DNA reads TGTGCCAGTAGTATAAATTGGGGCGAAAAACTGTTTTTT.